This T cell receptor beta chain was retrieved from a study of shared clonotypes between healthy human individuals. Study-level points and caveats: Among donors, clonotype sharing was expected to be affected by sequencing depth. Across subsets, estimated richness was generally greater for naive than for memory populations. Non-shared clonotypes showed lower generation probabilities than clonotypes common to all four donors.

Details on this clone: Its antigen remains unknown.

Only in-frame clones appear in the TCRdb table, and some are missing; sequencing was by immunoSEQ multiplex PCR. The profile covers 1 million to 1.3 million clones, with 75% to 85% appearing a single time and 0.61% taken by the ten largest. The receptor was derived from a man aged 18 to 30 in good health. Some clones in this sample may be carry-over from other donors' samples. Sequenced input: memory CD4+ T cells from PBMCs. Subset described: CD45RA-negative fraction.

CDR3 region: CASSLGISGNTIYF. CDR3 nucleotide sequence: TGTGCCAGCAGTCTTGGGATCTCTGGAAACACCATATATTTT. The chain couples TRBV2 to TRBJ1-3; D ambiguous. V was shortened by 5 bases and J by 0 bases, with 8 bases between the two germline ends. Germline V gives CDR1 SNHLY, CDR2 FYNNEI. This CDR3 is built from 14 residues.